This TCR beta chain emerged from a study of T cells in Graves' hyperthyroidism and ophthalmopathy. Overall study findings and caveats: Among clonotypes expanded in thyroid above 0.001, most were also found in blood. Stable hyperthyroidism and ophthalmopathy were separated using 13 V-J signatures.

Amplification of TCR beta CDR3 regions was performed using RNA transcripts as template. The HTBI primer set was used in a first-round RT-PCR of the TCR CDR3. In TCRdb, the multiplex PCR reads were re-called with MiXCR into one record per CDR3 protein. The table lists around 500,000 distinct CDR3 sequences, about 15% of them singletons, with approximately 15% in the top ten. V shed 4 bases and J shed 8 bases, with 17 bases lying between them. The CDR3 totals 14 residues. CDR1 and CDR2 (germline): MNHNS, SASEGT. Each 10 ml fresh peripheral blood draw supplied the PBMCs. This clonotype was counted at least ten times. What it binds is not known.

The rearrangement uses TRBV6-1 and TRBJ1-2, with D perhaps TRBD1 (6 bases). Sequencing used blood. This clonotype was sampled from a woman between 35 and 50 years old with Graves' hyperthyroidism. The CDR3 DNA reads as TGTGCCAGCAGTGCCCTGGGGGCGCTAAGCGGCTACACCTTC. Amino acid sequence: CASSALGALSGYTF.